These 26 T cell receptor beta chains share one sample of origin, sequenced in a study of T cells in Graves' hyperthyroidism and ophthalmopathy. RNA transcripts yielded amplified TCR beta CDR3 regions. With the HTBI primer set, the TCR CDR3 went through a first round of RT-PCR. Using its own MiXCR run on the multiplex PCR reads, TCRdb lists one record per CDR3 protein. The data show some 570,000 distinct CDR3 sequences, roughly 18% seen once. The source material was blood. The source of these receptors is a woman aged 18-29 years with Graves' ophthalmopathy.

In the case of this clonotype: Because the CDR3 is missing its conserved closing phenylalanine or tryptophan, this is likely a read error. CDR3 region: CASSPTGGYTEAFS. The DNA for the CDR3 is TGTGCCAGCAGCCCCACAGGGGGCTACACTGAAGCTTTCTCT. The V call is TRBV12-3 or TRBV12-4, the J call TRBJ1-1; 9 bases line up with TRBD1. This CDR3 has 14 amino acids. Unmatched junction bases numbered 5, after V lost 6 bases and J lost 3 bases.

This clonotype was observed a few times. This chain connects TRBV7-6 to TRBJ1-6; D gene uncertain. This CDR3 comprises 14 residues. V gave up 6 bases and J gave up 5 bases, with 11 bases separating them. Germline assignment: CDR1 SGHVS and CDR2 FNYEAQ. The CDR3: CASRPTANNSPLHF. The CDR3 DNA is TGTGCCAGCAGACCGACCGCTAATAATTCACCCCTCCACTTT.

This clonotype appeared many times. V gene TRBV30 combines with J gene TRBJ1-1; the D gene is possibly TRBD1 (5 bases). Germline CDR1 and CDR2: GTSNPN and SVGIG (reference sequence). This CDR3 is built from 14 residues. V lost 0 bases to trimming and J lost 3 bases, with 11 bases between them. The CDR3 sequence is CAWSVRGRDTEAFF. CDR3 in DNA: TGTGCCTGGAGTGTACGGGGGAGGGACACTGAAGCTTTCTTT.

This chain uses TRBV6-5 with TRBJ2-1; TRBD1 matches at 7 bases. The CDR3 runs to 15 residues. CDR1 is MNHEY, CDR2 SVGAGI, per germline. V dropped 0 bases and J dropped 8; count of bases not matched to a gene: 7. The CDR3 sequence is CASSYSGEGGYEQFF. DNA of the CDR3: TGTGCCAGCAGTTACTCGGGGGAAGGGGGCTATGAGCAGTTCTTC.

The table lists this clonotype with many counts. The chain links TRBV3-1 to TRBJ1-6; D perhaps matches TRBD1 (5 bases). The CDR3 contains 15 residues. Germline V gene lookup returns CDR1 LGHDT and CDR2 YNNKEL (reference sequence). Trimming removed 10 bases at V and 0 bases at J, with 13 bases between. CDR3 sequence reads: CATQDSDSYNSPLHF. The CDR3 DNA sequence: TGTGCCACCCAAGACAGTGACTCCTATAATTCACCCCTCCACTTT.

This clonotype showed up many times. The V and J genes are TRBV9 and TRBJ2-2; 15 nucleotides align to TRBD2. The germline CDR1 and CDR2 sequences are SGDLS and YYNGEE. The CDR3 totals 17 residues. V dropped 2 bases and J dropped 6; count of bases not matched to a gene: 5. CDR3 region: CASSVGTSGRFAGELFF. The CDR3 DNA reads TGTGCCAGCAGCGTTGGGACTAGCGGGAGGTTCGCCGGGGAGCTGTTTTTT.

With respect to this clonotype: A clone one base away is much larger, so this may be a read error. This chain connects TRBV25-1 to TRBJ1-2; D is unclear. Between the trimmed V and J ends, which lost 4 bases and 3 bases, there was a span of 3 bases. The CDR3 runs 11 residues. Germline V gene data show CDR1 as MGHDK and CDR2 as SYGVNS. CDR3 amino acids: CASSVYYGYTF. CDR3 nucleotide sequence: TGTGCCAGCAGTGTCTACTATGGCTACACCTTC.

The CDR3: CASSLWADEKLFF. Written as DNA, the CDR3 is TGTGCCAGCAGCCTGTGGGCGGATGAAAAACTGTTTTTT. The V and J genes are TRBV5-5 and TRBJ1-4, with unresolved D. The germline CDR1 and CDR2 sequences are SGHKS and YYEKEE (reference sequence). The ends were cut back, 4 bases at V and 6 bases at J, with 10 bases in the middle. This CDR3 is 13 amino acids long.

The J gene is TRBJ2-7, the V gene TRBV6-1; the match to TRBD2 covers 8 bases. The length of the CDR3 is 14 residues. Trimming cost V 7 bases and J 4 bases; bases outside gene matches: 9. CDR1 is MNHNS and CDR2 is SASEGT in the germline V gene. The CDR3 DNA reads TGTGCCAGCAATAGACTAGCGAGAGATTACGAGCAGTACTTC. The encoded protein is CASNRLARDYEQYF.

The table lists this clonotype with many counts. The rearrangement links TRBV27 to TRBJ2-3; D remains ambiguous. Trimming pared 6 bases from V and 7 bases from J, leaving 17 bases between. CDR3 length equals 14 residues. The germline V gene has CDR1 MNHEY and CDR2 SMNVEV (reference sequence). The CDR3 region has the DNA TGTGCCAGCAGCCCCCTCTCTACGCTGCATACGCAGTATTTT. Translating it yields CASSPLSTLHTQYF.

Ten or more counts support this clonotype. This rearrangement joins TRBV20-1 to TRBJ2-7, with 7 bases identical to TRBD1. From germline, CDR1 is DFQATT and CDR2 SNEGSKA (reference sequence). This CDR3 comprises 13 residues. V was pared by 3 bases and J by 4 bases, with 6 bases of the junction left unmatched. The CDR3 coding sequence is TGCAGTGCTAGTGTAGGGGGCGGATACGAGCAGTACTTC. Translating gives CSASVGGGYEQYF.

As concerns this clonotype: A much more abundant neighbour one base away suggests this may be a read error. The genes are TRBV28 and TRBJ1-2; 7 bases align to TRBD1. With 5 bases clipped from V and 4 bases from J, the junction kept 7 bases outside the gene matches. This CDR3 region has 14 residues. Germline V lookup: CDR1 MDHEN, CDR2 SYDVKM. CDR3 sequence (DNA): TGTGCCAGCAGTCGACAGGGTTTTGCCTATGGCTACACCTTC. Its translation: CASSRQGFAYGYTF.

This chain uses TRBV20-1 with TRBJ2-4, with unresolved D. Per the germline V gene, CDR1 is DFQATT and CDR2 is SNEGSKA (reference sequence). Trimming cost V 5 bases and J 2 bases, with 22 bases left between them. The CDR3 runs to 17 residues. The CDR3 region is CSAFSQAFDGSKNIQYF. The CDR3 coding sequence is TGCAGTGCTTTTTCCCAAGCCTTCGACGGATCCAAAAACATTCAGTACTTC.

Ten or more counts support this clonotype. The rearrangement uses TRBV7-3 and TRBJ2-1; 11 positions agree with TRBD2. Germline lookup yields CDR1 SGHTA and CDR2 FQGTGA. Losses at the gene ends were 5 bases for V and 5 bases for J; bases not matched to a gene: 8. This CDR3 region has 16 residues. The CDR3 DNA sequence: TGTGCCAGCAGCACTATAGCGGGAGGGCCGAACAATGAGCAGTTCTTC. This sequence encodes CASSTIAGGPNNEQFF.

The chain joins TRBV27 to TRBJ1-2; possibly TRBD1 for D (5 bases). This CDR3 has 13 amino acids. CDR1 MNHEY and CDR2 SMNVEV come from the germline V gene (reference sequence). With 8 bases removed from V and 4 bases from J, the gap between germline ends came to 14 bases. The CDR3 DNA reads TGTGCCAGCCAATCCGTGGGGGGCTATGGCTACACCTTC. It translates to CASQSVGGYGYTF.

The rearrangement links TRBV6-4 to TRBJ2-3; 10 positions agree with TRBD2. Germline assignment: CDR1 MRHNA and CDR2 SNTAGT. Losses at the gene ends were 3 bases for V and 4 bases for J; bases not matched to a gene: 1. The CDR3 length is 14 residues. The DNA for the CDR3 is TGTGCCAGCAGTGAGGGGACTAGCGCAGATACGCAGTATTTT. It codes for CASSEGTSADTQYF.

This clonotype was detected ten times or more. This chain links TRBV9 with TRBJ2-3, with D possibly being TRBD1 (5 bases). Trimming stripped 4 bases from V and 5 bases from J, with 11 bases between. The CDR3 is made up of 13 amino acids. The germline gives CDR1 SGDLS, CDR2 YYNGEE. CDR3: CASSSLQGDTQYF. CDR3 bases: TGTGCCAGCAGCTCCCTCCAGGGAGATACGCAGTATTTT. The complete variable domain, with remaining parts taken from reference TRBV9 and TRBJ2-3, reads DSGVTQTPKHLITATGQRVTLRCSPRSGDLSVYWYQQSLDQGLQFLIQYYNGEERAKGNILERFSAQQFPDLHSELNLSSLELGDSALYFCASSSLQGDTQYFGPGTRLTVL.

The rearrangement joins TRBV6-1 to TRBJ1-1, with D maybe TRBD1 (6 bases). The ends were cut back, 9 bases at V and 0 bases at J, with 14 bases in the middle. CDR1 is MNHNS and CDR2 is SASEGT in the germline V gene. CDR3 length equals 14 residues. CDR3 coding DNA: TGTGCCAGTCGGGTTGGACAGCTGAACACTGAAGCTTTCTTT. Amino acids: CASRVGQLNTEAFF.

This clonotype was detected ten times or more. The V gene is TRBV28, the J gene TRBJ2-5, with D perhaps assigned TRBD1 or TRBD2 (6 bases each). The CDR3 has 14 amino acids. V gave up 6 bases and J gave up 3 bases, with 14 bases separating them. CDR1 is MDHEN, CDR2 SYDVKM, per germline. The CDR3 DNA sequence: TGTGCCAGCAGCCTGGGGGGCGTGAAAGAGACCCAGTACTTC. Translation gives CASSLGGVKETQYF.

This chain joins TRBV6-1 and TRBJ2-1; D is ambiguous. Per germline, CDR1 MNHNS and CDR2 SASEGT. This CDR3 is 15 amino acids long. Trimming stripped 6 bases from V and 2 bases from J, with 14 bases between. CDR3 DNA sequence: TGTGCCAGCAGCTCTGACTTAGCCACCTACAATGAGCAGTTCTTC. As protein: CASSSDLATYNEQFF.

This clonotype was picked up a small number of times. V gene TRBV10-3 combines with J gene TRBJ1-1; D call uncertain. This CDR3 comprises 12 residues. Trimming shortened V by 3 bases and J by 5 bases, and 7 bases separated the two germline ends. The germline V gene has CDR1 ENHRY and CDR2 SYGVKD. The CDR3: CAISDSRTEAFF. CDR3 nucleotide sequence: TGTGCCATCAGTGATTCTAGGACTGAAGCTTTCTTT.

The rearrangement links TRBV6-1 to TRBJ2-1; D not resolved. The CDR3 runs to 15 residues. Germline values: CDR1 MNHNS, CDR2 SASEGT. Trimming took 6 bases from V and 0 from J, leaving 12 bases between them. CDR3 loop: CASRPDSSSYNEQFF. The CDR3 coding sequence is TGTGCCAGCAGACCCGACTCGAGCTCCTACAATGAGCAGTTCTTC.

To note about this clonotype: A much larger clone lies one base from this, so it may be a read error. CDR3 sequence reads: CASSPYSDRACNYGYTF. In DNA form, the CDR3 reads TGTGCCAGCAGTCCCTACTCGGACAGGGCGTGTAACTATGGCTACACCTTC. This sequence joins TRBV27 and TRBJ1-2; 8 nucleotides match TRBD1. Germline values: CDR1 MNHEY, CDR2 SMNVEV (reference sequence). The CDR3 length is 17 residues. After removal of 5 bases from V and 1 base from J, the junction contained 12 bases not matched to a gene.

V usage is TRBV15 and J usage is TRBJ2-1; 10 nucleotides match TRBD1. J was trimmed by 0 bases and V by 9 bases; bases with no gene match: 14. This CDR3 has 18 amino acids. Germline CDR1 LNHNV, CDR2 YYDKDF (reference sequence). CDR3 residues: CATADGTGDICSYNEQFF. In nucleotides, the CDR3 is TGTGCCACGGCGGACGGGACAGGGGATATCTGCTCCTACAATGAGCAGTTCTTC.

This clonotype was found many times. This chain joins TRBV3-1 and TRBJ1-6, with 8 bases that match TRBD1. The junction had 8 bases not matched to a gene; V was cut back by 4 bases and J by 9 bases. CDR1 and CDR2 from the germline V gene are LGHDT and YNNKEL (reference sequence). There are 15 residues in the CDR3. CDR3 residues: CASSLSDRGPSPLHF. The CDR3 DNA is TGTGCCAGCAGCCTAAGTGACAGGGGCCCTTCACCCCTCCACTTT.

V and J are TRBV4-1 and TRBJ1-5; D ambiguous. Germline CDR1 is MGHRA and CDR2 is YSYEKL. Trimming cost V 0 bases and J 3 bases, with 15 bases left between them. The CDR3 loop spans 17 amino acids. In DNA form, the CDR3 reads TGCGCCAGCAGCCAAGATTCGGCAGGTGCATTCAATCAGCCCCAGCATTTT. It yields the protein CASSQDSAGAFNQPQHF.